This T cell receptor (beta chain) is drawn from a study of OX40 agonist ivuxolimab in advanced cancers. This CDR3 spans 15 amino acids. Trimming cost V 3 bases and J 6 bases; bases outside gene matches: 7. Per the germline V gene, CDR1 is LNHDA and CDR2 is SQIVND (reference sequence). TCRdb's copy holds only in-frame clones and misses some; the assay was immunoSEQ multiplex PCR. The profile shows some 50,000 clones, 83% of them singletons. This clone was seen once. The receptor was isolated from an adult with an advanced solid tumor such as melanoma, head and neck, liver or kidney cancer. V and J are TRBV19 and TRBJ2-1; 8 positions match TRBD1. The sample was CD4+ or CD8+ T cells sorted from blood, taken in a trial of the OX40 agonist ivuxolimab. CDR3 region: CASSMRRGHFNEQFF. CDR3 coding DNA: TGTGCCAGTAGTATGCGCAGGGGGCACTTCAATGAGCAGTTCTTC.